These T cell receptor beta chains were read from a single sample in a study of T-cell reconstitution after alpha-beta-depleted transplantation in children. TCRdb itself ran the PCR reads through MiXCR, one entry per CDR3 protein. There are roughly 100,000 distinct CDR3 sequences in the sample; about 7.5% occur only once, and approximately 16% lies in the top ten. Sequenced material: PBMCs, taken before TCRalphabeta/CD19-depleted stem cell transplant. These receptors were taken from a boy aged 2 to 10 with acute lymphoblastic leukemia, due to receive a stem cell transplant. The CDR3 runs from the conserved cysteine through the conserved F or W. Clone size, where shown, is once, few, many, or a class for clones that have expanded.

J gene	clone size	V gene	CDR3 protein
TRBJ2-1	.	TRBV7-8	CASFIWSALTPYNEQFF
TRBJ2-5	many	TRBV11-2	CASSLDRGGAGETQYF
TRBJ2-3	.	TRBV5-1	CASSLQAAYSTDTQYF
TRBJ1-5	.	TRBV12-3/TRBV12-4	CASSFGGPGQPQHF
TRBJ1-3	.	TRBV15	CPTSRDRGADTIYF
TRBJ2-2	many	TRBV5-1	CASSSDRGTTGELFF
TRBJ2-7	.	TRBV12-3/TRBV12-4	CASSLQGALGYEQYF
TRBJ1-1	many	TRBV12-3/TRBV12-4	CASRLPTADEAFF
TRBJ1-5	few	TRBV7-2	CASSLQEDQPQHF
TRBJ1-4	few	TRBV7-9	CASSPGSGNEKLFF
TRBJ2-2	few	TRBV15	CATRTGQGDTGELFF
TRBJ2-1	few	TRBV3-1	CASSQDFGGSYNEQFF
TRBJ2-1	many	TRBV20-1	CSARAGDWTYNEQFF
TRBJ2-5	many	TRBV7-2	CASSDSTSRETQYF
TRBJ1-1	many	TRBV5-1	CASSSGQGSTEAFF
TRBJ1-2	few	TRBV6-2/TRBV6-3	CASSSQGEGYTF
TRBJ2-5	few	TRBV7-2	CASSLDVGTSRGTQYF
TRBJ2-1	many	TRBV12-3/TRBV12-4	CASSHASWSYNEQFF
TRBJ2-3	many	TRBV7-9	CASSLEEAGTDTQYF
TRBJ1-2	many	TRBV5-1	CASSLRENYGYTF
TRBJ2-3	few	TRBV5-1	CASSSGLAPDTQYF
TRBJ2-1	many	TRBV20-1	CSARGPTSSYNEQFF
TRBJ2-2	many	TRBV9	CASSVGAGGTGELFF
TRBJ1-5	.	TRBV7-2	CASSLEGSNQPQHF
TRBJ1-5	.	TRBV21-1	CASSKASRQVNQPQHF
TRBJ2-2	many	TRBV7-2	CASSTNSGGATGELFF
TRBJ1-4	many	TRBV15	CATSRDVGTGGEKLFF
TRBJ2-7	many	TRBV4-3	CASSQTGQGRYEQYF
TRBJ1-1	.	TRBV3-1	CASSQGQGIPLNTEAFF
TRBJ1-1	.	TRBV5-1	CASSLVRDRGSLNTEAFF
TRBJ1-2	.	TRBV18	CASSPEQLYGYTF
TRBJ1-2	.	TRBV5-1	CASSFWTALNYGYTF
TRBJ2-1	many	TRBV4-2	CASSQVLAGDPSYNEQFF
TRBJ1-2	few	TRBV12-3/TRBV12-4	CASSTGTVANYGYTF
TRBJ2-7	.	TRBV6-5	CASSYRGPSYEQYF
TRBJ2-3	many	TRBV7-8	CASSSASAADTQYF
TRBJ1-5	many	TRBV20-1	CSARAGPSNQPQHF
TRBJ2-5	many	TRBV10-3	CAISVVGRETQYF
TRBJ1-6	.	TRBV6-2/TRBV6-3	CASSPGQLEGSPLHF
TRBJ2-5	many	TRBV12-3/TRBV12-4	CASSSQGAGQETQYF
TRBJ2-2	few	TRBV7-9	CASSLAGGPFNTGELFF
TRBJ2-1	.	TRBV20-1	CSARDRWRAHNEQFF
TRBJ2-2	many	TRBV5-4	CASSLDQAGELFF
TRBJ2-5	many	TRBV5-1	CASSWKRDRLQETQYF
TRBJ2-2	.	TRBV2	CASSGGPIGNTGELFF
TRBJ2-4	many	TRBV20-1	CSARARGALAKNIQYF
TRBJ1-3	few	TRBV11-1	CASGSHASRQGSMGGNTIYF
TRBJ1-4	many	TRBV15	CATSRDTDNEKLFF
TRBJ2-2	few	TRBV7-8	CASSQGLAGVTGELFF
TRBJ2-3	.	TRBV3-1	CASSHRTSGGPTDTQYF
TRBJ2-1	many	TRBV5-1	CASSPGTGSYNEQFF
TRBJ2-7	.	TRBV6-5	CASSSLVGQGGEQYF
TRBJ1-2	many	TRBV12-3/TRBV12-4	CASSDRDRGGYGYTF
TRBJ2-2	few	TRBV6-1	CASSVTGETPSNTGELFF